This T cell receptor beta chain was profiled in a study of human T cells and chemical hapten exposure. At the level of the study: Mainly, slight library volume differences in the pool made TCR yields vary.

Time point specified: patch test 2, 6 weeks after DPC sensitization. As to treatment: therapeutic diphenylcyclopropenone sensitization with weekly scalp DPC. Total RNA extraction was carried out from unfractionated whole blood. TCRdb reanalysed the RACE reads using MiXCR and keeps one entry per CDR3 protein. The sample holds roughly 42,000 distinct CDR3 sequences, approximately 9.7% seen once. General study findings and limits: Donors, who had alopecia, may show an immune response that differs from healthy people's.

On this clonotype itself: The antigen is unknown.

This sequence originates from a woman aged 25 to 39 with alopecia areata. Some clones in this sample may be carry-over from other donors' samples. The specimen comprised whole blood, sampled in connection with sensitization to the hapten diphenylcyclopropenone (DPC).

CDR3 loop: CASSQGAGLNTEAFF. CDR3 in DNA: TGTGCCAGCAGCCAAGGGGCAGGGCTGAACACTGAAGCTTTCTTT. V usage is TRBV3-1 and J usage is TRBJ1-1; a possible D gene is TRBD1 (5 bases). The CDR3 has 15 amino acids. Trimming shortened V by 1 base and J by 0 bases, and 9 bases separated the two germline ends. Germline V CDR1 and CDR2: LGHDT, YNNKEL (reference sequence).